A single sample is the source of the 22 T cell receptor beta chains below, sequenced in a study of T cell responses to AZD1222 COVID-19 vaccine. Sequencing was performed with immunoSEQ multiplex PCR; in TCRdb, only in-frame clones are kept and a portion is missing. The repertoire holds about 130,000 clones, more than 85% seen once, with approximately 3.3% in the top ten. The source was peripheral blood, collected on day 0 of AZD1222 vaccination. The receptors stem from an adult in good health.

This sequence joins TRBV5-1 and TRBJ1-5, with D unresolved. V was trimmed by 3 bases and J by 0 bases, leaving 16 bases between them. Per the germline V gene, CDR1 is SGHRS and CDR2 is YFSETQ. The CDR3 has 17 residues. The CDR3 region has the DNA TGCGCCAGCAGCTATTTCTCCGGGCCCTATAGCAATCAGCCCCAGCATTTT. It is translated as CASSYFSGPYSNQPQHF.

The chain links TRBV19 to TRBJ2-4; the D gene is possibly TRBD2 (5 bases). The germline V and J ends were trimmed by 9 bases and 0 bases, with 6 bases remaining between them. CDR3 length equals 12 residues. Germline assignment: CDR1 LNHDA and CDR2 SQIVND (reference sequence). The CDR3 region has the DNA TGTGCCAGCGGACTAGCCAAAAACATTCAGTACTTC. Its protein is CASGLAKNIQYF.

V is TRBV5-1 and J is TRBJ1-2, with D maybe TRBD1 (6 bases). The V gene lost 2 bases and the J gene lost 4 bases, with 12 bases spanning the gap. Germline V lookup: CDR1 SGHRS, CDR2 YFSETQ. The CDR3 sequence is 14 residues long. The DNA of the CDR3 is TGCGCCAGCAGCTTACAGGGAGAAGGCTATGGCTACACCTTC. Translated: CASSLQGEGYGYTF.

The rearrangement joins TRBV9 to TRBJ2-3; no definite D call. Trimming cost V 3 bases and J 2 bases, with 16 bases left between them. Germline V gene sequence: CDR1 SGDLS, CDR2 YYNGEE. This CDR3 comprises 16 residues. CDR3 sequence: CASSALLSESTDTQYF. CDR3 DNA: TGTGCCAGCAGCGCCCTCCTAAGCGAATCCACAGATACGCAGTATTTT.

The V gene is TRBV19, the J gene TRBJ2-1, with 16 bases aligning to TRBD2. Looked up from germline, CDR1 is LNHDA and CDR2 is SQIVND (reference sequence). V lost 5 bases to trimming and J lost 8 bases; unmatched junction nucleotides: 12. This CDR3 has 18 residues. In DNA, the CDR3 is TGTGCCAGTAGTCTCCCCCCGGGACTAGCGGGAGGGCCACATGAGCAGTTCTTC. Translated, it gives CASSLPPGLAGGPHEQFF.

The V and J genes are TRBV7-2 and TRBJ2-5, with D perhaps TRBD1 (6 bases). CDR1 SGHTA and CDR2 FQGNSA come from the germline V gene. CDR3 size: 14 residues. V lost 5 bases and J 5 bases, leaving 15 bases between the germline ends. CDR3 in amino acids: CASSRTRQAETQYF. CDR3 DNA: TGTGCCAGCAGCCGTACACGACAGGCGGAGACCCAGTACTTC.

This chain connects TRBV5-8 to TRBJ2-2; 7 positions match TRBD1. The V segment lost 5 bases and the J segment 0 bases; nucleotides outside the gene matches: 4. The CDR3 is 15 amino acids. Germline loops: CDR1 SGHTS, CDR2 YDEGEE. The CDR3 bases are TGTGCCAGCAGGTCCGGGACAGCGAACACCGGGGAGCTGTTTTTT. It encodes CASRSGTANTGELFF.

This chain joins TRBV19 and TRBJ1-5; no firm D call. The ends were cut back, 5 bases at V and 1 base at J, with 9 bases in the middle. The CDR3 has 14 residues. The germline V gene encodes CDR1 LNHDA and CDR2 SQIVND (reference sequence). CDR3 DNA: TGTGCCAGTAGTGAAGGCCAAAGCAATCAGCCCCAGCATTTT. It is translated as CASSEGQSNQPQHF. Full variable domain (rest looked up from reference TRBV19 and TRBJ1-5): DGGITQSPKYLFRKEGQNVTLSCEQNLNHDAMYWYRQDPGQGLRLIYYSQIVNDFQKGDIAEGYSVSREKKESFPLTVTSAQKNPTAFYLCASSEGQSNQPQHFGDGTRLSIL.

This rearrangement joins TRBV7-9 to TRBJ1-4, with no clear D. CDR3 length: 12 residues. The germline gives CDR1 SEHNR, CDR2 FQNEAQ (reference sequence). Trimming removed 1 base at V and 7 bases at J, with 4 bases between. The CDR3 reads CASSLGSEKLFF. CDR3 nucleotide sequence: TGTGCCAGCAGCTTAGGGAGTGAAAAACTGTTTTTT.

The rearrangement links TRBV5-4 to TRBJ1-1; 8 nucleotides line up with TRBD1. Germline V gene lookup returns CDR1 SGHNT and CDR2 YYREEE (reference sequence). The CDR3 is made up of 14 amino acids. V was pared by 4 bases and J by 3 bases, with 5 bases of the junction left unmatched. The CDR3 DNA follows: TGTGCCAGCAGCGCTGACAGGGGATACACTGAAGCTTTCTTT. Residues: CASSADRGYTEAFF.

J is TRBJ2-1 and V is TRBV19, with 14 bases aligning to TRBD2. Unmatched junction bases numbered 5, after V lost 3 bases and J lost 7 bases. The CDR3 covers 16 residues. Germline CDR1 LNHDA, CDR2 SQIVND (reference sequence). The CDR3 DNA reads TGTGCCAGTAGTATTGGACTAGCGGGAGGTCTTAATGAGCAGTTCTTC. Translated, it gives CASSIGLAGGLNEQFF.

This clone has a single count. The chain joins TRBV5-4 to TRBJ2-5; tentatively, D is TRBD1 or TRBD2 (5 bases each). The V end was cut by 3 bases, the J end by 5 bases, with 11 bases between. Per the germline V gene, CDR1 is SGHNT and CDR2 is YYREEE (reference sequence). The CDR3 consists of 13 residues. The CDR3: CASSSGTGETQYF. The CDR3 region has the DNA TGTGCCAGCAGCTCAGGGACGGGGGAGACCCAGTACTTC.

In its sample, this clone was seen once. The J gene is TRBJ1-1, the V gene TRBV6-5; TRBD1 might be the D (6 bases). Trimming cost V 7 bases and J 0 bases, with 15 bases left between them. The CDR3 is made up of 15 amino acids. Germline V gene sequence: CDR1 MNHEY, CDR2 SVGAGI. This CDR3 reads CASIRRGAMNTEAFF. DNA of the CDR3: TGTGCCAGCATCAGGAGGGGGGCGATGAACACTGAAGCTTTCTTT.

The chain joins TRBV4-1 to TRBJ1-2; no reliable D call. Trimming cost V 8 bases and J 7 bases, with 20 bases left between them. The CDR3 runs to 14 residues. Germline V gene data show CDR1 as MGHRA and CDR2 as YSYEKL. The CDR3 loop reads CASGIVGFLGGYTF. CDR3 DNA sequence: TGCGCCAGCGGGATCGTCGGATTTCTAGGTGGCTACACCTTC.

The count of this clone is one. This rearrangement joins TRBV19 to TRBJ2-1; the match to TRBD2 covers 7 bases. The CDR3 runs to 15 residues. Germline V CDR1 and CDR2: LNHDA, SQIVND (reference sequence). The V segment lost 6 bases and the J segment 1 base; nucleotides outside the gene matches: 6. In nucleotides, the CDR3 is TGTGCCAGTAGGGGCGGGAGAAGGTCCTACAATGAGCAGTTCTTC. Translated, it gives CASRGGRRSYNEQFF.

J is TRBJ2-1 and V is TRBV7-3; 10 bases fit TRBD2. J lost 2 bases, V lost 5 bases, and 6 bases had no gene match. Germline V lookup: CDR1 SGHTA, CDR2 FQGTGA. The CDR3 is 16 amino acids. The CDR3 here is CASSSSLAGTYNEQFF. In DNA form, the CDR3 reads TGTGCCAGCAGCAGTTCACTAGCGGGAACCTACAATGAGCAGTTCTTC.

The CDR3 region is CASSFTRTSVVETQYF. In nucleotides, the CDR3 is TGTGCCAGCAGTTTCACCCGGACTAGTGTCGTAGAGACCCAGTACTTC. The genes are TRBV27 and TRBJ2-5, with 7 bases matching TRBD2. The CDR3 spans 16 residues. The V gene's germline CDR1 is MNHEY and CDR2 SMNVEV (reference sequence). The V and J ends lost 3 bases and 4 bases, in that order; junction bases with no gene match: 11.

The rearrangement joins TRBV6-2 or TRBV6-3 to TRBJ2-6; no definite D call. The CDR3 runs 15 residues. CDR1 and CDR2 from the germline V gene are MNHEY and SVGEGT. V lost 6 bases, J lost 2 bases, and 11 bases lay in between. The CDR3 nucleotides are TGTGCCAGCAGCCCTCCAGGTACTGGGGCCAACGTCCTGACTTTC. Translating it yields CASSPPGTGANVLTF.

The chain has TRBV6-5 and TRBJ2-2; D is ambiguous. Germline values: CDR1 MNHEY, CDR2 SVGAGI. V was pared by 2 bases and J by 4 bases, with 8 bases between. The CDR3 consists of 14 residues. The CDR3 DNA reads TGTGCCAGCAGTTACGGTAGGAGCACCGGGGAGCTGTTTTTT. Amino acids: CASSYGRSTGELFF.

This chain uses TRBV6-5 with TRBJ1-1; tentatively, D is TRBD1 (5 bases). V was trimmed by 4 bases and J by 1 base, leaving 16 bases between them. This CDR3 is built from 16 residues. CDR1 is MNHEY and CDR2 is SVGAGI in the germline V gene. The CDR3 is CASSSPGGAQNTEAFF. CDR3 nucleotide sequence: TGTGCCAGCAGTTCCCCGGGAGGGGCGCAGAACACTGAAGCTTTCTTT.

The chain couples TRBV5-1 to TRBJ2-1; D not resolved. This CDR3 has 12 residues. CDR1 and CDR2 (germline): SGHRS, YFSETQ. V lost 1 base to trimming and J lost 8 bases, with 7 bases between them. In DNA form, the CDR3 reads TGCGCCAGCAGCTTGCGCACTTATGAGCAGTTCTTC. Translation: CASSLRTYEQFF.

This clone was seen a single time. CDR3 nucleotides: TGTGCCAGCAGTGTTATCTCCCGCGAGGGCTACACCTTC. The encoded protein is CASSVISREGYTF. V usage is TRBV2 and J usage is TRBJ1-2; no clear D. Trimming stripped 4 bases from V and 8 bases from J, with 14 bases between. In germline, CDR1 is SNHLY, CDR2 FYNNEI. The CDR3 loop spans 13 amino acids.